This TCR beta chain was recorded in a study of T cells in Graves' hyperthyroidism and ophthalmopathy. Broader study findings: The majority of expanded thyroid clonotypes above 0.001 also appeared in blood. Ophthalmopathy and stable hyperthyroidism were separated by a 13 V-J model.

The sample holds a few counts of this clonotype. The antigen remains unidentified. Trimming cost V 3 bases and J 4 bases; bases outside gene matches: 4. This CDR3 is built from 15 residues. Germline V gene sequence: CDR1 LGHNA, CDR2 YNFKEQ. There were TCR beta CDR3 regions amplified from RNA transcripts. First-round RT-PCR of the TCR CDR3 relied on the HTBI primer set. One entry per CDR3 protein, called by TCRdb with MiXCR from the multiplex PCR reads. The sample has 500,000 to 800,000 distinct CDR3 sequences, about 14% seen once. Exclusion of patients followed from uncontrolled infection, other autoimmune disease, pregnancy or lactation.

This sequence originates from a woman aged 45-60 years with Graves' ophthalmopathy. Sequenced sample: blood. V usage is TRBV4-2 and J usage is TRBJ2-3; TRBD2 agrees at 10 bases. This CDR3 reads CASSQPGTSADTQYF. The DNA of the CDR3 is TGTGCCAGCAGCCAGCCGGGGACTAGCGCAGATACGCAGTATTTT.